Sequencing of this T cell receptor (beta chain) was carried out in a study of blood T cells in healthy people across ages. Alongside a J-beta primer mix, a sample-barcoded 5' primer served in a second PCR lasting about 6 to 11 cycles. TCRdb passed the 5' RACE reads through MiXCR, listing each CDR3 protein once. The sample consists of roughly 1,000,000 distinct CDR3 sequences, about 23% of them appearing once. CDR1 SGHNT and CDR2 YYREEE come from the germline V gene (reference sequence). Trimming shortened V by 2 bases and J by 9 bases, and 15 bases separated the two germline ends. CDR3 length: 14 amino acids. Separately, the same data were catalogued under a study of T cells of mothers and their children.

Sequencing used blood. The chain combines TRBV5-4 with TRBJ2-1, with D tentatively TRBD2 (5 bases). This TCR was recovered from a girl aged 2-10 years in good health. The CDR3 spells CASSFSTPAGEQFF. The DNA of the CDR3 is TGTGCCAGCAGCTTTTCAACCCCGGCGGGTGAGCAGTTCTTC.